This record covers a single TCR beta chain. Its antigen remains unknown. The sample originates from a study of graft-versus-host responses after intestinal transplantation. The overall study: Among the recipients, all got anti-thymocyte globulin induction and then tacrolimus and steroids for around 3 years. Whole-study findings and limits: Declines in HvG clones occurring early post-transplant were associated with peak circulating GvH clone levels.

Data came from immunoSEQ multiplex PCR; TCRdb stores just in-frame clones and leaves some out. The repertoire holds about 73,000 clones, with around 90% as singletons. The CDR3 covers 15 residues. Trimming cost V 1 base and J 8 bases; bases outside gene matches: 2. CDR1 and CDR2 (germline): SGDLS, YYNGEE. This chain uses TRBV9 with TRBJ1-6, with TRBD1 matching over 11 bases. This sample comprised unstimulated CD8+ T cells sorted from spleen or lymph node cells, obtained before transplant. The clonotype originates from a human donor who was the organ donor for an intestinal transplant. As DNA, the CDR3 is TGTGCCAGCAGCGTACGGGACAGGGGGTATTCACCCCTCCACTTT. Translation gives CASSVRDRGYSPLHF.